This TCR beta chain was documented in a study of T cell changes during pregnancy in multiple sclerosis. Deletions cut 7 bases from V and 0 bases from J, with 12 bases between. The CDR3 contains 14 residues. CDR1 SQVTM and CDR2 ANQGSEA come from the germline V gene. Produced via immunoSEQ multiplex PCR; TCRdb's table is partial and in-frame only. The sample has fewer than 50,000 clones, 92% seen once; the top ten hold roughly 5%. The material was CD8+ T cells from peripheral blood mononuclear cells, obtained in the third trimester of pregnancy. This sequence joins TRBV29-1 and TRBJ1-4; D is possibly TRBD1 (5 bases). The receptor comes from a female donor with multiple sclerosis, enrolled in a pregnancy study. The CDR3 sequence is CSGSLGATNEKLFF. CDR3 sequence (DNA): TGCAGCGGATCATTAGGGGCAACTAATGAAAAACTGTTTTTT.